This T cell receptor (beta chain) was recorded in a study of shared clonotypes between healthy human individuals. Study-level points and caveats: It was the few donors that limited the genetic and exposure-history diversity represented.

In this sample, this clone turned up a few times. Antigen: not known. Healthy HIV-negative adults with no recent acute infections or vaccinations were recruited as donors. The assay used deep level. In the original workflow: There were no quality scores in the junction-only immunoSEQ sequences, so filtering differed. Method: immunoSEQ multiplex PCR; TCRdb's copy keeps in-frame clones and lacks some. The V and J calls and clone size were taken over from that table, and D and trimming were inferred from the DNA. The sample consists of about 600,000 clones, around 77% of them appearing once. V lost 5 bases to trimming and J lost 4 bases; unmatched junction nucleotides: 11. In germline, CDR1 is SGHDT, CDR2 YYEEEE. CDR3 length equals 15 residues.

Material for sequencing was PBMCs. The rearrangement joins TRBV5-6 to TRBJ2-7; 8 bases are shared with TRBD2. This sequence originates from a woman aged 40 to 49 in good health. Some clones in this sample may be carry-over from other donors' samples. CDR3 in amino acids: CASSTAGGAIYEQYF. The CDR3 region has the DNA TGTGCCAGCAGTACGGCGGGGGGCGCAATATACGAGCAGTACTTC. The full variable domain, with the rest looked up from reference TRBV5-6 and TRBJ2-7, is DAGVTQSPTHLIKTRGQQVTLRCSPKSGHDTVSWYQQALGQGPQFIFQYYEEEERQRGNFPDRFSGHQFPNYSSELNVNALLLGDSALYLCASSTAGGAIYEQYFGPGTRLTVT.